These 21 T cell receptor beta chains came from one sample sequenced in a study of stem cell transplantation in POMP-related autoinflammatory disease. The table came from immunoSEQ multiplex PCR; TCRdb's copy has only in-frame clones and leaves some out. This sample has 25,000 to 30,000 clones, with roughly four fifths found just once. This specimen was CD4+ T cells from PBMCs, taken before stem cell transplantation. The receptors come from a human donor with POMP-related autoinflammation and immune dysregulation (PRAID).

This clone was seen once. CDR3 residues: CASSPLPGLGLDTQYF. As DNA, the CDR3 is TGCGCCAGCAGCCCACTACCGGGACTAGGACTAGATACGCAGTATTTT. The V and J genes are TRBV5-1 and TRBJ2-3; TRBD2 aligns across 8 bases. CDR1 is SGHRS and CDR2 is YFSETQ in the germline V gene. The CDR3 covers 16 residues. Losses at the gene ends were 4 bases for V and 5 bases for J; bases not matched to a gene: 12.

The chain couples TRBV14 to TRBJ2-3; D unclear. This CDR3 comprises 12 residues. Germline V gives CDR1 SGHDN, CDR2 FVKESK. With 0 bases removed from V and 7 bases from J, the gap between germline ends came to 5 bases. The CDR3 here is CASSQDANTQYF. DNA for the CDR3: TGTGCCAGCAGCCAAGACGCGAATACGCAGTATTTT.

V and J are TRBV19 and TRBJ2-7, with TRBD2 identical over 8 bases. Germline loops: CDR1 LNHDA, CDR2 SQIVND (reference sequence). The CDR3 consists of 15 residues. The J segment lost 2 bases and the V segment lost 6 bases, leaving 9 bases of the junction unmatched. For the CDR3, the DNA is TGTGCCAGTAGGCCCGCGGGCGGGGGGCCCTACGAGCAGTACTTC. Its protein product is CASRPAGGGPYEQYF.

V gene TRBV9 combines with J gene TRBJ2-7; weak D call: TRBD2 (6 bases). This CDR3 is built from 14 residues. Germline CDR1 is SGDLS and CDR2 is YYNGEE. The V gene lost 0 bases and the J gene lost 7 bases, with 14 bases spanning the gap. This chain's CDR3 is CASSVEVRGREQYF. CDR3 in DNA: TGTGCCAGCAGCGTAGAGGTCAGAGGGAGGGAGCAGTACTTC.

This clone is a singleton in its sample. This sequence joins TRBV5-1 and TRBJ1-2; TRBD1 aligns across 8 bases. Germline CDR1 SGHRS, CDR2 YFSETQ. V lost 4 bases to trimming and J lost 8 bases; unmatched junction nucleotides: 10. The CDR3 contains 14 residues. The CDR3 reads CASSPTRTGRGYTF. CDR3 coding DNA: TGCGCCAGCAGCCCCACCAGGACAGGGAGGGGCTACACCTTC.

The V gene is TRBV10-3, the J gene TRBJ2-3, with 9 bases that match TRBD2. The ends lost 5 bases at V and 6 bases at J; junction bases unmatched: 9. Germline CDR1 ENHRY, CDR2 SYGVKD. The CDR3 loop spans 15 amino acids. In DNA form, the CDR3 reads TGTGCCATCAGTACGGTAGCGGGAGATATGGATACGCAGTATTTT. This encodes CAISTVAGDMDTQYF.

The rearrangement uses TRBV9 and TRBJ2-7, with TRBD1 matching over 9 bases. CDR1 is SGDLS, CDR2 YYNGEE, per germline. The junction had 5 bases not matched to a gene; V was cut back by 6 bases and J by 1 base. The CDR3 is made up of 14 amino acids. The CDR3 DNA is TGTGCCAGCACGCCAGGGACAGGGTCCTACGAGCAGTACTTC. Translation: CASTPGTGSYEQYF.

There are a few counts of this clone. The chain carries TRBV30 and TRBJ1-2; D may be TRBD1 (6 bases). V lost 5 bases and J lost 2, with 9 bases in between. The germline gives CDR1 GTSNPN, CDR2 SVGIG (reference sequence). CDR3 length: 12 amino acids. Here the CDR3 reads CAWFDRNYGYTF. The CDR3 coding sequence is TGTGCCTGGTTTGACAGGAACTATGGCTACACCTTC.

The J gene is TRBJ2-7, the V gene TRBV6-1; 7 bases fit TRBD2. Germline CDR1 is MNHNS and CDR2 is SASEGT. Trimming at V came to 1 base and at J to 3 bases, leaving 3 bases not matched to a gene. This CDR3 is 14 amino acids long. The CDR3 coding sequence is TGTGCCAGCAGTGAAGGGCTAGCGGACTACGAGCAGTACTTC. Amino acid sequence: CASSEGLADYEQYF.

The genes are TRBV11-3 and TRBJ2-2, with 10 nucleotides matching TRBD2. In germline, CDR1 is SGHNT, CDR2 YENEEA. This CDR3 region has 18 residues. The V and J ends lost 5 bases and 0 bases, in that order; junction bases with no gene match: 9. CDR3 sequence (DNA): TGTGCCAGCAGCCCGACGACTAGCGGGCCTGCGAACACCGGGGAGCTGTTTTTT. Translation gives CASSPTTSGPANTGELFF.

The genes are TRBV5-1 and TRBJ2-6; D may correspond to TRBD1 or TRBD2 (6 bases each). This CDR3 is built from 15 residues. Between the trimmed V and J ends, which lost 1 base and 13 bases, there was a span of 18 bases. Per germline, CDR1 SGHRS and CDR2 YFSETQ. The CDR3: CASSLQGHQEGVLTF. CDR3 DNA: TGCGCCAGCAGCTTGCAGGGGCACCAGGAGGGGGTCCTGACTTTC.

CDR3 protein: CASSPQDREVEQYF. DNA for the CDR3: TGTGCCAGCTCACCACAGGACCGAGAGGTGGAGCAGTACTTC. The chain joins TRBV18 to TRBJ2-7, with D hard to call. Germline lookup yields CDR1 KGHSH and CDR2 LQKENI. This CDR3 spans 14 amino acids. Trimming took 1 base from V and 7 from J, leaving 14 bases between them.

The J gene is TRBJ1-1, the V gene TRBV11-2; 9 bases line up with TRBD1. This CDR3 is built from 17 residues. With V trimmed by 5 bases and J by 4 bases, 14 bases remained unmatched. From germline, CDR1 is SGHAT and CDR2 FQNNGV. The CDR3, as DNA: TGTGCCAGCAGCGCGTTCGGGACAGGGAAAGGAAGCACTGAAGCTTTCTTT. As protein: CASSAFGTGKGSTEAFF.

CDR3 protein: CASSARLAGGQFTQYF. CDR3 in DNA: TGTGCCAGCAGTGCCAGACTAGCGGGGGGCCAATTTACGCAGTATTTT. The V call is TRBV6-1, the J call TRBJ2-3; 13 positions agree with TRBD2. CDR1 and CDR2 from the germline V gene are MNHNS and SASEGT. This CDR3 spans 16 amino acids. With V trimmed by 4 bases and J by 8 bases, 9 bases remained unmatched.

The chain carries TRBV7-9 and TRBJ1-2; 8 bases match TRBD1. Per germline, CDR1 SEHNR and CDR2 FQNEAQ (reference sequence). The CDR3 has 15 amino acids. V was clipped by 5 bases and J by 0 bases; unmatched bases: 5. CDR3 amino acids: CASSPWTGSNYGYTF. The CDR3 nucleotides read TGTGCCAGCAGCCCCTGGACAGGGTCTAACTATGGCTACACCTTC.

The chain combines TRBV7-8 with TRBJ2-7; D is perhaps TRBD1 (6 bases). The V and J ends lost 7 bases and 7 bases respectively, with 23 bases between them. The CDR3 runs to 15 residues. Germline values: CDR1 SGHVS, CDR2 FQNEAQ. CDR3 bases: TGTGCCAGCATCCAAGGTCGCCAGGGGATTTGGGAGCAGTACTTC. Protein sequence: CASIQGRQGIWEQYF.

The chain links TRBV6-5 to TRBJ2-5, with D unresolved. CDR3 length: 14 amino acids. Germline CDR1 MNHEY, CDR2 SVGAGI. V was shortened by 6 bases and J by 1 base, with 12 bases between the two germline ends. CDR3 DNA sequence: TGTGCCAGCAGGGCTCGGGTGACCCAAGAGACCCAGTACTTC. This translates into CASRARVTQETQYF.

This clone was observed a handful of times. The CDR3 protein is CASSSEREEAEQYF. The DNA of the CDR3 is TGCGCCAGCAGCTCCGAGCGGGAGGAGGCCGAGCAGTACTTC. J is TRBJ2-7 and V is TRBV5-1, with 9 bases that match TRBD2. The CDR3 contains 14 residues. The J segment lost 6 bases and the V segment lost 3 bases, leaving 7 bases of the junction unmatched. Germline V gene sequence: CDR1 SGHRS, CDR2 YFSETQ.

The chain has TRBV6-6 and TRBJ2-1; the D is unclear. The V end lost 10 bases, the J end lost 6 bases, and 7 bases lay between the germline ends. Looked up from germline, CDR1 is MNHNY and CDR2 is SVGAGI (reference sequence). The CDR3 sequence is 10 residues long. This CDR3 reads CATLGNEQFF. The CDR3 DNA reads TGTGCCACCCTTGGCAATGAGCAGTTCTTC.

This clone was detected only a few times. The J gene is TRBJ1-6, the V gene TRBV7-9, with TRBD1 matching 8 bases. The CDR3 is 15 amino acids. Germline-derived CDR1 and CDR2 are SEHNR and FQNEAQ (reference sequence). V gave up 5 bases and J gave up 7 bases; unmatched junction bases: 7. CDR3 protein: CASSADRGGNSPLHF. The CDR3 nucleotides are TGTGCCAGCAGCGCCGACAGGGGTGGGAATTCACCCCTCCACTTT.

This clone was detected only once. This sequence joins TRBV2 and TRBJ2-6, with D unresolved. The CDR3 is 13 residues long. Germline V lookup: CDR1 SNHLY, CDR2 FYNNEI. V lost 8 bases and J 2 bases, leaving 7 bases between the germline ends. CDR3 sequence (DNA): TGTGCCAGCGGGTTTGCTGGGGCCAACGTCCTGACTTTC. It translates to CASGFAGANVLTF.